The clone carrying this T cell receptor (beta chain) came up a few times. Here immunoSEQ multiplex PCR was the method, and the copy in TCRdb shows in-frame clones only, minus some. The sample lists 130,000 to 150,000 clones; approximately 80% were seen once. The data originate from a study of blood T cell repertoires in COVID-19. V gave up 5 bases and J gave up 4 bases, with 15 bases separating them. Looked up from germline, CDR1 is MNHEY and CDR2 is SVGAGI. The CDR3 totals 15 residues. This chain links TRBV6-5 with TRBJ2-1, with D tentatively TRBD2 (6 bases). The sample taken for sequencing was peripheral blood. The clonotype was recovered from a man between 60 and 70 years old with active or convalescent COVID-19. The CDR3 DNA is TGTGCCAGCAGTCGTATTCTAGCGTGGTACAATGAGCAGTTCTTC. Its translation: CASSRILAWYNEQFF.